The source of this TCR beta chain is a study of T cells in narcolepsy. Study-wide background: Patients with NT1 or NT2 and healthy control donors were enrolled.

The V gene's germline CDR1 is SGHTA and CDR2 FQGNSA. Trimming took 1 base from V and 2 from J, leaving 17 bases between them. The CDR3 is 17 residues long. Assay used: immunoSEQ multiplex PCR; TCRdb lists only in-frame clones, some missing. Of roughly 32,000 clones in the sample, around four fifths were seen once. About this clone itself: The target antigen is unknown.

General study points: Autoreactive HCRT-specific and TRIB2-specific clonotypes were marked in same-patient CSF-versus-blood CD4+ comparisons.

The sequenced sample consisted of CD45RA- memory CD4+ T cells from PBMCs. This clonotype was sampled from a human donor with narcolepsy. The chain is built from TRBV7-2 and TRBJ1-2; TRBD1 is a possible D gene (6 bases). CDR3: CASSLGFRAGVNYGYTF. CDR3 sequence (DNA): TGTGCCAGCAGCTTAGGGTTCAGGGCAGGGGTAAACTATGGCTACACCTTC. Looking up the rest from reference TRBV7-2 and TRBJ1-2 gives the full variable domain: GAGVSQSPSNKVTEKGKDVELRCDPISGHTALYWYRQSLGQGLEFLIYFQGNSAPDKSGLPSDRFSAERTGGSVSTLTIQRTQQEDSAVYLCASSLGFRAGVNYGYTFGSGTRLTVV.